These T cell receptor beta chains were read from a single sample in a study of T cells after yellow fever vaccination. Via MiXCR, TCRdb re-called the 5' RACE reads, giving one row per CDR3 protein. The table includes 80,000 to 100,000 distinct CDR3 sequences, roughly 5.2% detected once. Material: CD8+ T cells sorted from PBMCs, obtained 10 days after the yellow fever booster vaccination. These receptors came from a man between 18 and 29 years old who received the YFV17D yellow fever vaccine. Both conserved end residues are part of each CDR3. D genes are given only for firm matches. Size values are once, few and many counts, or a class for expanded clones, and some rows have none.

V	D	size	J	DNA	CDR3
TRBV5-1	-	few	TRBJ2-3	TGCGCCAGGGGATGGCGGCGAGGACACCACACAGATACGCAGTATTTT	CARGWRRGHHTDTQYF
TRBV2	-	few	TRBJ2-5	TGTGCCAGCAGTGATCCCCGGGGCAGGGGCCTCCAAGAGACCCAGTACTTC	CASSDPRGRGLQETQYF
TRBV29-1	-	few	TRBJ2-5	TGCAGCGCCGTGGGCGCGATACAAGAGACCCAGTACTTC	CSAVGAIQETQYF
TRBV7-9	-	-	TRBJ2-2	TGTGCCAGCAGCTTAGAAGGGGCAGGAAACACCGGGGAGCTGTTTTTT	CASSLEGAGNTGELFF
TRBV29-1	TRBD1	few	TRBJ2-7	TGCAGCGGAGGGGGCCACAGCTCCTACGAGCAGTACTTC	CSGGGHSSYEQYF
TRBV20-1	-	many	TRBJ1-6	TGCAGTGCTAGAGATTTACGGGGGGCTTCACCCCTCCACTTT	CSARDLRGASPLHF
TRBV7-2	TRBD2	few	TRBJ2-7	TGTGCCAGCAGCGTGACTAGCGGGGGGGCCTCCTACGAGCAGTACTTC	CASSVTSGGASYEQYF
TRBV20-1	-	-	TRBJ2-5	TGCAGTGCTAGAGGGGAGGAATGGGGGGCAAAGAAGACCCAGTACTTC	CSARGEEWGAKKTQYF
TRBV9	TRBD1	-	TRBJ1-1	TGTGCCAGCAGCCCAAGGGGGCAGAGGGACACTGAAGCTTTCTTT	CASSPRGQRDTEAFF
TRBV5-4	-	many	TRBJ2-7	TGTGCCAGCAGCTTCAGCAGCTACGAGCAGTACTTC	CASSFSSYEQYF
TRBV9	-	many	TRBJ2-1	TGTGCCAGCAGCGAGACCCTCCTAGCGAGGGCCGATGAGCAGTTCTTC	CASSETLLARADEQFF
TRBV20-1	-	many	TRBJ2-1	TGCAGTGCTGGCAAGAGGGGGAGGGCCTCCTACAATGAGCAGTTCTTC	CSAGKRGRASYNEQFF
TRBV28	-	many	TRBJ1-1	TGTGCCAGCAGGGAGGGTACTGAAGCTTTCTTT	CASREGTEAFF
TRBV7-2	-	few	TRBJ2-7	TGTGCCAGCAGCTTCGGGGTTTCCTACGAGCAGTACTTC	CASSFGVSYEQYF
TRBV7-6	TRBD1	-	TRBJ2-7	TGTGCCAGCAGCTCAGGACAGGGGAGCTCCTACGAGCAGTACTTC	CASSSGQGSSYEQYF
TRBV7-9	-	-	TRBJ2-3	TGTGCCAGCAGAGGCCCCTACCCGGCAGATACGCAGTATTTT	CASRGPYPADTQYF
TRBV27	TRBD2	many	TRBJ2-1	TGTGCCAGCAGTTTAATAGCGGGGGTATACAATGAGCAGTTCTTC	CASSLIAGVYNEQFF
TRBV5-6	TRBD2	many	TRBJ2-1	TGTGCCAGCAGTCTGGGGGGGGAGCAGTTCTTC	CASSLGGEQFF
TRBV6-5	TRBD1	few	TRBJ1-6	TGTGCCAGCAGCCCAGGAGGGGGCGATTCACCCCTCCACTTT	CASSPGGGDSPLHF
TRBV4-3	-	few	TRBJ2-1	TGCGCCAGCAGCCACGGACAAGGCGGTGAGCAGTTCTTC	CASSHGQGGEQFF
TRBV6-2/TRBV6-3	TRBD1	few	TRBJ2-1	TGTGCCAGCAGTAACTGGGACAGTCCTGAGCAGTTCTTC	CASSNWDSPEQFF
TRBV5-4	-	-	TRBJ2-2	TGTGCCAGCAGCTTGGGGCTCGGGGCCGGGGAGCTGTTTTTT	CASSLGLGAGELFF
TRBV29-1	-	few	TRBJ2-5	TGCAGCGTTGAAGTCGCAGGGAGAGTTAGAGAGACCCAGTACTTC	CSVEVAGRVRETQYF
TRBV10-1	-	few	TRBJ2-3	TGCGCCAGCAGTGAAAGGATGGACCGGGATACGCAGTATTTT	CASSERMDRDTQYF
TRBV6-2/TRBV6-3	TRBD2	few	TRBJ2-6	TGTGCCAGCAGTACCCGGGGGGGAGGCGCTGGGGCCAACGTCCTGACTTTC	CASSTRGGGAGANVLTF
TRBV9	-	-	TRBJ2-1	TGTGCCAGCAGCGTAGTGGGCTCCTACAATGAGCAGTTCTTC	CASSVVGSYNEQFF
TRBV9	-	-	TRBJ2-3	TGTGCCAGCAGCGTAGCTTGGGACGAGCCAAGCACAGATACGCAGTATTTT	CASSVAWDEPSTDTQYF
TRBV5-5	-	-	TRBJ2-4	TGTGCCAGCACCCAATGGAGCGGGACAGTGGGGATTCAGTACTTC	CASTQWSGTVGIQYF
TRBV27	-	few	TRBJ1-2	TGTGCCAGCAGTTTACAGGGTAACTATGGCTACACCTTC	CASSLQGNYGYTF
TRBV7-9	-	many	TRBJ2-7	TGTGCCACCTCCGGGACGGCGGGGTCCTACGAGCAGTACTTC	CATSGTAGSYEQYF
TRBV11-2	-	few	TRBJ2-7	TGTGCCAGCAGCTTCAAGGGGAAGAGGTACGAGCAGTACTTC	CASSFKGKRYEQYF
TRBV5-6	TRBD2	-	TRBJ2-1	TGTGCCAGCAGCTTGGAGGAGCGGGGGCGCTACAATGAGCAGTTCTTC	CASSLEERGRYNEQFF
TRBV5-4	TRBD1	few	TRBJ1-1	TGTGCCAGCAGCGACCCTCAGGGGGCTGATACAGGAACTGAAGCTTTCTTT	CASSDPQGADTGTEAFF
TRBV4-1	TRBD2	few	TRBJ2-1	TGCGCCAGCAGCCCTAGCGGGGGGGCATGGGAGCAGTTCTTC	CASSPSGGAWEQFF
TRBV7-9	TRBD1	few	TRBJ1-6	TGTGCCAGCAAGACAGGGGTTTCACCCCTCCACTTT	CASKTGVSPLHF
TRBV4-1	-	-	TRBJ2-6	TGCGCCAGCAGCCCCCGGTCTGTCTCTGGGGCCAACGTTCTGACTTTC	CASSPRSVSGANVLTF
TRBV7-9	-	-	TRBJ1-1	TGTGCCAGCAGCCCAAGGGGAGGAGAGAACACTGAAGCTTTCTTT	CASSPRGGENTEAFF
TRBV12-3/TRBV12-4	-	-	TRBJ1-5	TGTGCCACCAGTTTTGTCGGGGGGCAGCCCCAGCATTTT	CATSFVGGQPQHF
TRBV12-3/TRBV12-4	-	-	TRBJ1-1	TGTGCCAGCAGTTTAGGGGCGGCTGAAGCTTTCTTT	CASSLGAAEAFF
TRBV7-8	-	-	TRBJ1-5	TGTGCCAGCAGCTTAGCGGGGCGACTGGGGAATCAGCCCCAGCATTTT	CASSLAGRLGNQPQHF
TRBV4-1	-	many	TRBJ1-5	TGCGCCAGCAGCCAAGTCTCCGGGCGTAGCAATCAGCCCCAGCATTTT	CASSQVSGRSNQPQHF
TRBV4-1	TRBD1	few	TRBJ1-5	TGCGCCAGCAGCCAAGAAGACAGGGATTATCAGCCCCAGCATTTT	CASSQEDRDYQPQHF
TRBV19	TRBD1	-	TRBJ2-4	TGTGCCAGTAGTCCGACAGGGGGCGGCTATCAGTACTTC	CASSPTGGGYQYF
TRBV5-4	TRBD1	-	TRBJ1-2	TGTGCCAGCAGCCCCGGACAGGCGGACTATGGCTACACCTTC	CASSPGQADYGYTF
TRBV5-6	-	few	TRBJ1-6	TGTGCCAGCAGCTCGCAGGGGTTGGGTCCCCTCCACTTT	CASSSQGLGPLHF
TRBV20-1	TRBD2	-	TRBJ2-3	TGCAGTGCTAGAGAGGAGCGGGGGCGCACAGATACGCAGTATTTT	CSAREERGRTDTQYF
TRBV11-2	-	-	TRBJ2-1	TGTGCCAGCAGCTTAGGCCCTAGATATGAGCAGTTCTTC	CASSLGPRYEQFF